This paragraph covers one TCR beta chain sequence. Per the authors' pipeline: Amplification with reference gene primers provided the estimates of nucleated cell counts. Produced via immunoSEQ multiplex PCR; TCRdb's table is partial and in-frame only. V, J and clone size reflect that table, while D and trimming were determined from the DNA. In the table there are some 320,000 clones, more than 70% of which are singletons. These data are taken from a study of blood T cell repertoires in COVID-19. Whole-study context: Specimens from acute and convalescent COVID-19 originated in the United States, Italy and Spain. The analysed material was cDNA or gDNA that came from T cells, B-cell-depleted T cells, or PBMCs.

This CDR3 comprises 13 residues. CDR1 is SGHAT, CDR2 FQNNGV, per germline. The ends lost 1 base at V and 5 bases at J; junction bases unmatched: 2. The sequenced sample consisted of peripheral blood. This TCR was recovered from a woman aged 45 to 65 who had recovered from COVID-19. The chain recombines TRBV11-2 with TRBJ2-7; 7 bases line up with TRBD2. In nucleotides, the CDR3 is TGTGCCAGCAGCTTAGGGGGAGGGAACGAGCAGTACTTC. The encoded protein is CASSLGGGNEQYF.